The following is a TCR beta chain sequence with its context. The antigen remains undetermined. V lost 4 bases to trimming and J lost 3 bases; unmatched junction nucleotides: 7. CDR1 is SEHNR and CDR2 is FQNEAQ in the germline V gene (reference sequence). The CDR3 length is 17 residues. TCRdb itself ran the reads through MiXCR, one entry per CDR3 protein. Of 700,000 to 900,000 distinct CDR3 sequences listed, around 29% are singletons. This entry belongs to a study of T cell repertoires in cytomegalovirus infection. Study in general: Indications of both CMV infection and matching HLA type were provided by public TCR beta signatures.

The source is a human donor in good health (CMV status not recorded). Some clones in this sample may be carry-over from other donors' samples. The V gene is TRBV7-9, the J gene TRBJ2-2, with 11 positions matching TRBD1. This sample comprised cultured CD8+ T cells from PBMCs, obtained from culture after CMV antigen stimulation. CDR3 residues: CASSSSPGQGDTGELFF. Written as DNA, the CDR3 is TGTGCCAGCAGCTCCTCGCCGGGACAGGGGGACACCGGGGAGCTGTTTTTT.